This T cell receptor beta chain was obtained from a study of blood T cell repertoires in COVID-19. On the study more broadly: Acute and convalescent COVID-19 samples came from the United States, Italy and Spain.

The age range of participants was 18 to 89 years, with residence in about two dozen US areas. Original analysis: Estimation of nucleated cell counts was performed using reference gene primer amplification. Clones were sequenced by immunoSEQ multiplex PCR, and TCRdb holds only the in-frame ones, with some missing. That table supplies the V and J calls and clone size; D and trimming were determined from the DNA. The table includes roughly 250,000 clones, 70% to 90% detected once. This clone was seen a few times. V shed 1 base and J shed 5 bases, with 11 bases lying between them. CDR1 LGHNA and CDR2 YNFKEQ come from the germline V gene. The CDR3 contains 14 residues.

The sequence was obtained from a woman aged 50 to 60 who had recovered from COVID-19. The sample comprised PBMCs or T cells enriched from blood (not recorded which). The chain uses TRBV4-2 and TRBJ1-2; no reliable D call. DNA for the CDR3: TGTGCCAGCAGCCAAGTTGAGGATGGTTATGGCTACACCTTC. Protein product: CASSQVEDGYGYTF.